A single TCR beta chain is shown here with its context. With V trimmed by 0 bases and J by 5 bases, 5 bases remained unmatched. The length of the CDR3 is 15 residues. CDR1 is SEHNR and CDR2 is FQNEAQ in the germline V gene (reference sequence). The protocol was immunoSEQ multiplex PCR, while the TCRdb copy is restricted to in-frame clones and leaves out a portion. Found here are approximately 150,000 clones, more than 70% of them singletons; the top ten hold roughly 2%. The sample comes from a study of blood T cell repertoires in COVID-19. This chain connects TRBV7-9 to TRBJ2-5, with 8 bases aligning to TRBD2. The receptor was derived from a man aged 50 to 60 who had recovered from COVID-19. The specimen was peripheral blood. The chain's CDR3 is CASSLAQRERETQYF. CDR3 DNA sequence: TGTGCCAGCAGCTTAGCGCAGCGGGAGCGTGAGACCCAGTACTTC.